Presented here are 6 T cell receptor beta chains from one specimen sequenced in a study of cytomegalovirus exposure and HLA in healthy donors. The PCR ran on 60 Vbeta and 13 Jbeta primers. Clones were read by immunoSEQ multiplex PCR, and TCRdb kept only the in-frame ones, dropping some. The sample has about 170,000 clones. The sequenced sample consisted of PBMCs. The receptors originated from a woman aged 18-29 years in good health and CMV-seropositive.

The CDR3 coding sequence is TGCAGCGTCCCCCCCCAGGGCAATCAGCCCCAGCATTTT. Protein product: CSVPPQGNQPQHF. V is TRBV29-1 and J is TRBJ1-5; D gene ambiguous. Germline V gene lookup returns CDR1 SQVTM and CDR2 ANQGSEA. V lost 6 bases and J 2 bases, leaving 11 bases between the germline ends. The CDR3 is made up of 13 amino acids.

About this clone itself: The CDR3 does not end in the conserved phenylalanine or tryptophan, so this is likely a read error. The rearrangement joins TRBV6-1 to TRBJ2-7; weak D call: TRBD2 (5 bases). This CDR3 contains 11 residues. Between the trimmed V and J ends, which lost 6 bases and 7 bases, there was a span of 10 bases. Per germline, CDR1 MNHNS and CDR2 SASEGT. The CDR3 DNA reads TGTGCCAGCAGGCGTTCGGGGGAGCAGTACCTC. This gives the protein CASRRSGEQYL.

The rearrangement links TRBV11-3 to TRBJ1-1, with D possibly being TRBD1 (6 bases). Germline CDR1 reads SGHNT; CDR2 reads YENEEA. The CDR3 runs to 13 residues. The ends were cut back, 6 bases at V and 4 bases at J, with 12 bases in the middle. CDR3 bases: TGTGCCAGCAGGAAGACAGGTACCACTGAAGCTTTCTTT. Amino acid sequence: CASRKTGTTEAFF.

The genes are TRBV2 and TRBJ1-2, with no clear D. The CDR3 has 16 amino acids. V was pared by 5 bases and J by 5 bases, with 21 bases between. Germline V gene lookup returns CDR1 SNHLY and CDR2 FYNNEI. DNA for the CDR3: TGTGCCAGCAGTCCCTTCACCATAGACAATAGATATGGCTACACCTTC. Translation: CASSPFTIDNRYGYTF. Based on the CDR3 plus reference TRBV2 and TRBJ1-2, the full variable domain is EPEVTQTPSHQVTQMGQEVILRCVPISNHLYFYWYRQILGQKVEFLVSFYNNEISEKSEIFDDQFSVERPDGSNFTLKIRSTKLEDSAMYFCASSPFTIDNRYGYTFGSGTRLTVV.

The chain joins TRBV6-6 to TRBJ2-3; 10 bases are shared with TRBD2. Germline-derived CDR1 and CDR2 are MNHNY and SVGAGI (reference sequence). V lost 6 bases and J lost 2; bases outside the gene matches: 8. The CDR3 runs 16 residues. CDR3: CASRSGLAVPTDTQYF. In DNA form, the CDR3 reads TGTGCCAGCAGAAGCGGACTAGCGGTCCCCACAGATACGCAGTATTTT.

This chain connects TRBV4-3 to TRBJ1-4; 8 bases map to TRBD1. The CDR3 length is 14 residues. V shed 3 bases, J shed 6 bases, and the junction held 3 bases outside the gene matches. CDR1 is LGHNA, CDR2 YSLEER, per germline. CDR3: CASSHWTGYEKLFF. In DNA form, the CDR3 reads TGCGCCAGCAGCCATTGGACAGGGTATGAAAAACTGTTTTTT.